This T cell receptor (beta chain) was recovered during a study of T cells in Graves' hyperthyroidism and ophthalmopathy. Whole-study findings and limits: Progression to ophthalmopathy was predicted a median of 6.5 months early.

TCR beta CDR3 regions were amplified from RNA transcripts. Using the HTBI primer set, a first-round RT-PCR was run on the TCR CDR3. Via MiXCR, TCRdb re-called the multiplex PCR reads, giving one row per CDR3 protein. Counted here are around 300,000 distinct CDR3 sequences, around 25% occurring once; the ten biggest clones make up 25% to 30%. Points on this clonotype: What it binds is not known.

V lost 5 bases, J lost 5 bases, and 16 bases lay in between. CDR3 size: 14 residues. Germline values: CDR1 MDHEN, CDR2 SYDVKM. J is TRBJ2-7 and V is TRBV28, with a possible D match to TRBD1 (7 bases). Source material: blood. The sequence derives from a man aged 40-49 years with Graves' hyperthyroidism that later progressed to Graves' ophthalmopathy. The DNA for the CDR3 is TGTGCCAGCAGTGTTTACAGGGGACTTGACGAGCAGTACTTC. Translated: CASSVYRGLDEQYF.